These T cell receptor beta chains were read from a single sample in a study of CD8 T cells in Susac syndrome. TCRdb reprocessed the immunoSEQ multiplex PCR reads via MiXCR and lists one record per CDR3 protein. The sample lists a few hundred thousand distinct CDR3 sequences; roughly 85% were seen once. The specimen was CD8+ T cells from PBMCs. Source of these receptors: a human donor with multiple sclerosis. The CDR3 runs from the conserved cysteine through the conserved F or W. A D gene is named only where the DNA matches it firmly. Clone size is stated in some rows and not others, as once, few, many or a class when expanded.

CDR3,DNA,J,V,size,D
CASSLATGGQETQYF,TGTGCCAGCAGCCTCGCGACAGGGGGCCAAGAGACCCAGTACTTC,TRBJ2-5,TRBV7-8,.,TRBD1
CASSYRGRSIDTQYF,TGTGCCAGCAGCTACAGGGGGCGCTCGATAGATACGCAGTATTTT,TRBJ2-3,TRBV11-2,.,TRBD1
CASSYIAGLNTDTQYF,TGTGCCAGCAGTTACATAGCGGGACTTAACACAGATACGCAGTATTTT,TRBJ2-3,TRBV27,.,TRBD2
CASSSGADTFLNEQFF,TGTGCCAGCAGTTCGGGGGCGGATACGTTCCTGAATGAGCAGTTCTTC,TRBJ2-1,TRBV27,.,.
CAWTVGFNYGYTF,TGTGCCTGGACCGTCGGCTTTAACTATGGCTACACCTTC,TRBJ1-2,TRBV30,.,.
CASSLEAGGEYEQYF,TGTGCCAGCAGCTTGGAGGCAGGGGGCGAATACGAGCAGTACTTC,TRBJ2-7,TRBV5-6,.,TRBD1
CAIRDRDATNEKLFF,TGTGCCATCCGGGACAGAGATGCAACTAATGAAAAACTGTTTTTT,TRBJ1-4,TRBV28,.,TRBD1
CASSLRGTLHQPQHF,TGTGCCAGCAGCTTAAGGGGGACACTCCATCAGCCCCAGCATTTT,TRBJ1-5,TRBV7-8,.,.
CASSDGGAGVPYNEQFF,TGTGCCAGCAGCGACGGTGGGGCGGGAGTCCCCTACAATGAGCAGTTCTTC,TRBJ2-1,TRBV7-9,.,TRBD2
CASSSLIPNQVNEQFF,TGTGCCAGCAGCTCCCTGATACCGAACCAAGTCAATGAGCAGTTCTTC,TRBJ2-1,TRBV11-2,.,.
CASSPFTEAANYGYTF,TGCGCCAGCAGCCCGTTTACCGAAGCAGCTAACTATGGCTACACCTTC,TRBJ1-2,TRBV4-3,few,.
CASGLFYEQYF,TGTGCCAGCGGCCTCTTCTACGAGCAGTACTTC,TRBJ2-7,TRBV7-2,few,.
CASSLRGRRQVDTEAFF,TGCGCCAGCAGCTTGCGGGGCAGGAGGCAGGTCGACACTGAAGCTTTCTTT,TRBJ1-1,TRBV5-1,.,.
CSSGGYSANTEAFF,TGCAGCTCCGGTGGCTATTCGGCGAACACTGAAGCTTTCTTT,TRBJ1-1,TRBV29-1,.,.
CASSLYGGGEQFF,TGTGCCAGCAGCTTATACGGCGGGGGTGAGCAGTTCTTC,TRBJ2-1,TRBV11-2,.,TRBD2
CAASGRYNEQFF,TGTGCCGCTAGCGGGAGATACAATGAGCAGTTCTTC,TRBJ2-1,TRBV10-3,.,TRBD2
CAISEAGSYNEQFF,TGTGCCATCAGTGAAGCGGGGTCCTACAATGAGCAGTTCTTC,TRBJ2-1,TRBV10-3,.,TRBD2
CAILGQGTSGYTF,TGTGCCATCCTAGGACAGGGAACTTCTGGCTACACCTTC,TRBJ1-2,TRBV10-3,.,TRBD1
CASSLGTYDPGQPQHF,TGTGCCAGCAGCTTAGGCACGTACGACCCGGGTCAGCCCCAGCATTTT,TRBJ1-5,TRBV13,.,.
CASSWSFSGKYNEQFF,TGTGCCAGCAGTTGGTCCTTTAGCGGGAAATACAATGAGCAGTTCTTC,TRBJ2-1,TRBV28,.,TRBD2
CASSFLAASYNEQFF,TGTGCCAGCAGTTTTCTAGCGGCCTCCTACAATGAGCAGTTCTTC,TRBJ2-1,TRBV28,.,TRBD2
CASSDTGNGPEAFF,TGTGCCAGCAGTGATACGGGGAACGGACCTGAAGCTTTCTTT,TRBJ1-1,TRBV2,.,.
CASSRLTGGENAFF,TGCGCCAGCAGCCGCTTGACAGGGGGCGAAAACGCTTTCTTT,TRBJ1-1,TRBV4-3,.,TRBD1
CASSQTDSYEQYF,TGCGCCAGCAGCCAAACAGACTCCTACGAGCAGTACTTC,TRBJ2-7,TRBV4-1,.,.
CASRDSGGGVHEQYF,TGTGCCAGCAGGGACTCAGGGGGTGGGGTCCACGAGCAGTACTTC,TRBJ2-7,TRBV7-8,.,TRBD1
CASRSGQGAFQETQYF,TGCGCCAGCAGGTCTGGACAGGGCGCATTTCAAGAGACCCAGTACTTC,TRBJ2-5,TRBV5-1,.,TRBD1
CASSHGLAGSFDGTYEQYF,TGCGCCAGCAGCCACGGACTAGCGGGGTCATTCGACGGTACCTACGAGCAGTACTTC,TRBJ2-7,TRBV4-3,once,TRBD2
CASQGLGNTGELFF,TGTGCCAGCCAGGGACTAGGGAACACCGGGGAGCTGTTTTTT,TRBJ2-2,TRBV9,.,TRBD2
CASIQTRSTDTQYF,TGTGCCAGCATCCAAACGCGGAGCACAGATACGCAGTATTTT,TRBJ2-3,TRBV9,.,.
CASSEWGRGNIQYF,TGTGCCAGCAGTGAATGGGGGCGGGGAAACATTCAGTACTTC,TRBJ2-4,TRBV25-1,.,.
CASSFWLGMNTEAFF,TGTGCCAGCAGCTTCTGGCTTGGAATGAACACTGAAGCTTTCTTT,TRBJ1-1,TRBV11-2,once,.
CAISGGLAGVETQYF,TGTGCCATCAGTGGCGGACTAGCGGGAGTAGAGACCCAGTACTTC,TRBJ2-5,TRBV10-3,.,TRBD2
CASSHLTRGDGYTF,TGCGCCAGCAGCCACCTAACGCGAGGGGATGGCTACACCTTC,TRBJ1-2,TRBV4-3,.,.
CASSLPNIHEQFF,TGTGCCAGCAGTCTCCCCAATATCCATGAGCAGTTCTTC,TRBJ2-1,TRBV27,few,.
CSVVSPEEGGYEQYF,TGCAGCGTTGTTAGCCCCGAAGAGGGAGGCTACGAGCAGTACTTC,TRBJ2-7,TRBV29-1,.,.
CASSYYGLGGGELFF,TGTGCCAGCAGTTACTATGGGCTCGGGGGCGGGGAGCTGTTTTTT,TRBJ2-2,TRBV6-6,.,.
CSVTFVEAFF,TGCAGCGTTACGTTCGTTGAAGCTTTCTTT,TRBJ1-1,TRBV29-1,.,.
CAWTRYHNEQFF,TGTGCCTGGACGCGATATCACAATGAGCAGTTCTTC,TRBJ2-1,TRBV30,.,.
CASSPGRPTGELFF,TGTGCCAGCAGTCCGGGCCGGCCCACCGGGGAGCTGTTTTTT,TRBJ2-2,TRBV27,.,.
CASSPRWRGPYEQYF,TGTGCCAGCAGTCCCCGATGGAGGGGGCCCTACGAGCAGTACTTC,TRBJ2-7,TRBV6-5,few,.
CASITGRINAYEQYF,TGTGCCAGCATCACAGGGCGGATCAACGCCTACGAGCAGTACTTC,TRBJ2-7,TRBV2,once,.